Sequencing of this T cell receptor (beta chain) was carried out in a study of CD8+CD57+ T cells in acquired aplastic anemia. General study findings and limits: Overlap between patients and controls comprised about 28 CD8+ CDR3 sequences.

The use of genomic DNA as template underpinned the TCR beta VDJ and CDR3 profiling. TCRdb recomputed calls from the reads with MiXCR, one row per CDR3 protein. This sample carries hundreds of thousands of distinct CDR3 sequences, 50% to 70% of them seen once, and the ten largest clones take 8%. Trimming took off 2 bases at V and 8 bases at J, with 12 bases between the two ends. The CDR3 covers 12 residues. Per the germline V gene, CDR1 is DFQATT and CDR2 is SNEGSKA (reference sequence). This clonotype was picked up a small number of times. Its antigen is undetermined. The chain couples TRBV20-1 to TRBJ1-2; D is perhaps TRBD1 (6 bases). This receptor was taken from a human donor with severe aplastic anemia or a healthy control (not recorded which). Sample: sorted CD4+, CD8+, or CD8+CD57+ T cells (not recorded which) from PBMCs. The CDR3 region is CSARRLTGGYTF. CDR3 coding DNA: TGCAGTGCTAGAAGATTGACAGGCGGCTACACCTTC.